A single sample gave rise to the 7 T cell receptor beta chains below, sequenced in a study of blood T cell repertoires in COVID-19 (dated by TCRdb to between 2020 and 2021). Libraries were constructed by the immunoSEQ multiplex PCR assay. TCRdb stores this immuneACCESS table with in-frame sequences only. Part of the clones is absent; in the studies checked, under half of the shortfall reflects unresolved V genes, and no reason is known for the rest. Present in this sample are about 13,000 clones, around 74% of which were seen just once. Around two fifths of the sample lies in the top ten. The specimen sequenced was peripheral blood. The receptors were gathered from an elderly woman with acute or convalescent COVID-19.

The CDR3 DNA follows: TGTGCCTGGAGTGACAGGGGAGGAGCTTTCTTT. This gives the protein CAWSDRGGAFF. J is TRBJ1-1 and V is TRBV30, with TRBD1 matching 7 bases. Germline CDR1 is GTSNPN and CDR2 is SVGIG (reference sequence). V trimming: 1 base; J trimming: 10 bases; junction bases outside the gene matches: 3. The CDR3 extends over 11 amino acids. Filled out from reference TRBV30 and TRBJ1-1, the complete variable domain reads SQTIHQWPATLVQPVGSPLSLECTVEGTSNPNLYWYRQAAGRGLQLLFYSVGIGQISSEVPQNLSASRPQDRQFILSSKKLLLSDSGFYLCAWSDRGGAFFGQGTRLTVV.

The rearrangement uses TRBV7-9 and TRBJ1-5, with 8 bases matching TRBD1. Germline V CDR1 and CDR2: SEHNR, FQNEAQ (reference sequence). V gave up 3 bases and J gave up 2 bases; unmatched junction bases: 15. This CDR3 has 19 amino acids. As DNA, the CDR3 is TGTGCCAGCAGCTTTAGCCCGACAGGGGCCCCTTGGGGCAATCAGCCCCAGCATTTT. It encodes CASSFSPTGAPWGNQPQHF.

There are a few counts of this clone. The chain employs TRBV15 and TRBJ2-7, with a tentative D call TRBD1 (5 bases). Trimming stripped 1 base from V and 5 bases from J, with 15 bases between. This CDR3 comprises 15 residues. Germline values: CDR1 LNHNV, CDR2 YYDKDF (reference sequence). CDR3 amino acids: CATSRVRGLWDEQYF. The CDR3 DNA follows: TGTGCCACCAGCAGAGTTAGGGGTTTATGGGACGAGCAGTACTTC.

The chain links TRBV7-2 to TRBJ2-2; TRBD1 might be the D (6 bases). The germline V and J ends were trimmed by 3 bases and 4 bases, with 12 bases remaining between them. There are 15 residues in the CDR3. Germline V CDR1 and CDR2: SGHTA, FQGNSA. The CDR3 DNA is TGTGCCAGCAGCTTGCAGGGGCCGGGCACCGGGGAGCTGTTTTTT. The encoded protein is CASSLQGPGTGELFF.

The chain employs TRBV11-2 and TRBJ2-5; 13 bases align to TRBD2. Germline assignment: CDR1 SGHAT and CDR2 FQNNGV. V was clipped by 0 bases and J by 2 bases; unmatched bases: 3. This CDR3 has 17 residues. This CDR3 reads CASSLESLAGGQETQYF. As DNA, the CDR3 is TGTGCCAGCAGCTTAGAGTCACTAGCGGGGGGGCAAGAGACCCAGTACTTC.

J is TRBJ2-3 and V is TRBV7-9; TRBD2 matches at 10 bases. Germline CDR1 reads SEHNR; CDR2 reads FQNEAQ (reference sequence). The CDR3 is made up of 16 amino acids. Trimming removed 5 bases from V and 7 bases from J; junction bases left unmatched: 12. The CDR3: CASSLGTSAEQHTQYF. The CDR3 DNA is TGTGCCAGCAGCCTCGGGACTAGCGCGGAGCAGCATACGCAGTATTTT.

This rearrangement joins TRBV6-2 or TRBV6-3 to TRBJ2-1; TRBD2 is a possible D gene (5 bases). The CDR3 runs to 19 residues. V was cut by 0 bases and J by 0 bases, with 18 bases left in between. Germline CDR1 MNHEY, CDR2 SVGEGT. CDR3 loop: CASSYSGVGVLGSYNEQFF. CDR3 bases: TGTGCCAGCAGTTACTCGGGTGTCGGGGTTCTGGGCTCCTACAATGAGCAGTTCTTC.